Listed here are 30 T cell receptor beta chains from one sample, sequenced in a study of blood T cell repertoires in COVID-19. TCRdb's table, derived via immunoSEQ multiplex PCR, lists solely in-frame clones and lacks some. The repertoire holds some 490,000 clones, with less than 90% as singletons. Sequences were obtained from PBMCs or T cells enriched from blood (not recorded which). Receptor source: a woman in her sixties who had recovered from COVID-19.

V and J are TRBV27 and TRBJ2-3, with unresolved D. V lost 4 bases and J lost 7, with 15 bases in between. Per germline, CDR1 MNHEY and CDR2 SMNVEV (reference sequence). The CDR3 is made up of 14 amino acids. DNA of the CDR3: TGTGCCAGCAGTTCGTCAGGTGGTGTGAATACGCAGTATTTT. This codes for CASSSSGGVNTQYF.

On this clone: The sample contains more than one DNA sequence encoding this CDR3. The rearrangement links TRBV30 to TRBJ1-5, with TRBD1 matching over 9 bases. The CDR3 is 14 amino acids. Germline CDR1 and CDR2: GTSNPN and SVGIG (reference sequence). V lost 2 bases, J lost 6 bases, and 5 bases stayed unmatched. CDR3 bases: TGTGCCTGGAGTACCACAGGGGGCACTCAGCCCCAGCATTTT. Translation: CAWSTTGGTQPQHF.

The CDR3 loop is CASSVTGGASKNIQYF. DNA for the CDR3: TGCGCCAGCAGCGTCACAGGGGGCGCGTCCAAAAACATTCAGTACTTC. The V call is TRBV5-1, the J call TRBJ2-4, with TRBD1 identical over 9 bases. The V gene's germline CDR1 is SGHRS and CDR2 YFSETQ. The CDR3 totals 16 residues. V gave up 4 bases and J gave up 2 bases; unmatched junction bases: 7.

The chain carries TRBV3-1 (or the pseudogene TRBV3-2) and TRBJ2-2; 12 nucleotides match TRBD2. The V and J ends lost 11 bases and 3 bases, in that order; junction bases with no gene match: 10. From germline, CDR1 is LGHDT and CDR2 YNNKEL (reference sequence). The CDR3 totals 16 residues. CDR3 sequence: CAAWTSGALHTGELFF. The CDR3 DNA is TGTGCCGCGTGGACTAGCGGGGCCCTTCACACCGGGGAGCTGTTTTTT.

The V and J genes are TRBV9 and TRBJ1-6, with D unclear. Trimming removed 4 bases at V and 9 bases at J, with 17 bases between. Germline CDR1 reads SGDLS; CDR2 reads YYNGEE. The CDR3 has 15 amino acids. The CDR3 region is CASSPSTEATSPLHF. The DNA of the CDR3 is TGTGCCAGCAGCCCTTCCACGGAGGCCACTTCACCCCTCCACTTT. The whole variable domain, remainder taken from reference TRBV9 and TRBJ1-6, is DSGVTQTPKHLITATGQRVTLRCSPRSGDLSVYWYQQSLDQGLQFLIQYYNGEERAKGNILERFSAQQFPDLHSELNLSSLELGDSALYFCASSPSTEATSPLHFGNGTRLTVT.

The rearrangement uses TRBV6-4 and TRBJ1-2, with 7 bases identical to TRBD1. Germline CDR1 and CDR2: MRHNA and SNTAGT. The length of the CDR3 is 13 residues. The V and J ends lost 2 bases and 8 bases, in that order; junction bases with no gene match: 5. CDR3 amino acids: CASSDETGRGYTF. The DNA for the CDR3 is TGTGCCAGCAGTGACGAGACAGGGAGGGGCTACACCTTC.

The V and J genes are TRBV5-1 and TRBJ2-5, with D unresolved. V was pared by 5 bases and J by 1 base, with 9 bases between. Germline V gives CDR1 SGHRS, CDR2 YFSETQ. This CDR3 is 13 amino acids long. CDR3 coding DNA: TGCGCCAGCAGGCGAGGTCCCCAAGAGACCCAGTACTTC. Residues: CASRRGPQETQYF. The whole variable domain, filled in from reference TRBV5-1 and TRBJ2-5, reads KAGVTQTPRYLIKTRGQQVTLSCSPISGHRSVSWYQQTPGQGLQFLFEYFSETQRNKGNFPGRFSGRQFSNSRSEMNVSTLELGDSALYLCASRRGPQETQYFGPGTRLLVL.

V gene TRBV28 combines with J gene TRBJ2-3; 7 bases are a match to TRBD1. The CDR3 covers 16 residues. Germline trimming cut 2 bases from V and 6 bases from J; bases unmatched to any gene: 11. Germline V gene lookup returns CDR1 MDHEN and CDR2 SYDVKM. CDR3 nucleotide sequence: TGTGCCAGCAGTTTAGGTGGGACAGCCCCGGTGGATACGCAGTATTTT. Protein: CASSLGGTAPVDTQYF.

V usage is TRBV2 and J usage is TRBJ1-5; 7 positions match TRBD1. The CDR3 contains 15 residues. CDR1 SNHLY and CDR2 FYNNEI come from the germline V gene. After removal of 6 bases from V and 2 bases from J, the junction contained 7 bases not matched to a gene. This CDR3 is CASSTGDSGNQPQHF. The CDR3 coding sequence is TGTGCCAGCAGCACAGGGGATTCGGGCAATCAGCCCCAGCATTTT.

The chain links TRBV12-5 to TRBJ2-5; 13 bases map to TRBD2. V was pared by 5 bases and J by 1 base, with 10 bases of the junction left unmatched. The CDR3 loop spans 18 amino acids. Germline V gene data show CDR1 as LGHNT and CDR2 as FRNRAP. This chain's CDR3 is CASGLKLAGGKGQETQYF. CDR3 coding DNA: TGTGCTAGTGGTCTTAAACTAGCGGGGGGGAAGGGCCAAGAGACCCAGTACTTC. Complete variable domain (other parts from reference TRBV12-5 and TRBJ2-5): DARVTQTPRHKVTEMGQEVTMRCQPILGHNTVFWYRQTMMQGLELLAYFRNRAPLDDSGMPKDRFSAEMPDATLATLKIQPSEPRDSAVYFCASGLKLAGGKGQETQYFGPGTRLLVL.

V usage is TRBV5-5 and J usage is TRBJ2-7; D is possibly TRBD1 (6 bases). Germline V gene data show CDR1 as SGHKS and CDR2 as YYEKEE (reference sequence). V was clipped by 4 bases and J by 2 bases, with 16 bases between them. The CDR3 has 15 amino acids. Written as DNA, the CDR3 is TGTGCCAGCAGCCTATCCGACAGGAATGCCTACGAGCAGTACTTC. Its translation is CASSLSDRNAYEQYF. Variable domain in full (rest from reference TRBV5-5 and TRBJ2-7): DAGVTQSPTHLIKTRGQQVTLRCSPISGHKSVSWYQQVLGQGPQFIFQYYEKEERGRGNFPDRFSARQFPNYSSELNVNALLLGDSALYLCASSLSDRNAYEQYFGPGTRLTVT.

CDR3 sequence reads: CASSEGGTSNEKLFF. The CDR3 DNA is TGTGCCAGCAGCGAAGGAGGGACCTCTAATGAAAAACTGTTTTTT. This sequence joins TRBV7-9 and TRBJ1-4, with a tentative D call TRBD1 (5 bases). CDR1 is SEHNR, CDR2 FQNEAQ, per germline (reference sequence). CDR3 length: 15 residues. V lost 5 bases and J 3 bases, leaving 13 bases between the germline ends.

This chain links TRBV19 with TRBJ2-1; TRBD2 might be the D (6 bases). Trimming left V 1 base short and J 6 bases short, with 10 bases between. The CDR3 runs 14 residues. CDR1 and CDR2 (germline): LNHDA, SQIVND (reference sequence). CDR3 loop: CASSIGDLPNEQFF. CDR3 nucleotide sequence: TGTGCCAGTAGTATAGGGGACTTACCCAATGAGCAGTTCTTC.

This clone appeared a single time. The V call is TRBV4-1, the J call TRBJ1-2; D is perhaps TRBD1 (5 bases). CDR1 and CDR2 (germline): MGHRA, YSYEKL. The ends were cut back, 0 bases at V and 7 bases at J, with 12 bases in the middle. This CDR3 contains 14 residues. The CDR3 spells CASSQDGRVGGYTF. The CDR3 region has the DNA TGCGCCAGCAGCCAAGATGGCAGGGTGGGTGGCTACACCTTC.

The chain couples TRBV4-1 to TRBJ2-2, with 10 bases lining up with TRBD2. With V trimmed by 0 bases and J by 6 bases, 13 bases remained unmatched. The CDR3 is made up of 19 amino acids. CDR1 and CDR2 (germline): MGHRA, YSYEKL. The CDR3 is CASSQDPFSGGRLSGELFF. As DNA, the CDR3 is TGCGCCAGCAGCCAAGATCCTTTTAGCGGGGGGCGGCTCTCCGGGGAGCTGTTTTTT.

This clone appeared once. This chain connects TRBV29-1 to TRBJ1-4; D remains unclear. The CDR3 contains 12 residues. Germline assignment: CDR1 SQVTM and CDR2 ANQGSEA. Trimming pared 5 bases from V and 3 bases from J, leaving 7 bases between. CDR3 protein: CSVRGANEKLFF. The CDR3 DNA sequence: TGCAGCGTTCGGGGAGCTAATGAAAAACTGTTTTTT.

This chain links TRBV6-1 with TRBJ2-3; 7 bases match TRBD2. The CDR3 has 17 residues. The germline V gene encodes CDR1 MNHNS and CDR2 SASEGT. J was trimmed by 4 bases and V by 2 bases; bases with no gene match: 12. The CDR3 DNA sequence: TGTGCCAGCAGTGAAAGGGCCGGGGGGAACCCCGCAGATACGCAGTATTTT. It is translated as CASSERAGGNPADTQYF.

The chain combines TRBV19 with TRBJ1-5; 7 nucleotides match TRBD1. The germline gives CDR1 LNHDA, CDR2 SQIVND (reference sequence). Unmatched junction bases numbered 7, after V lost 4 bases and J lost 7 bases. The CDR3 length is 14 residues. The CDR3 loop reads CASSRRQGTQPQHF. In DNA, the CDR3 is TGTGCCAGTAGTAGAAGACAGGGAACCCAGCCCCAGCATTTT.

The chain recombines TRBV29-1 with TRBJ1-5, with no clear D. CDR1 and CDR2 from the germline V gene are SQVTM and ANQGSEA. V was trimmed by 0 bases and J by 4 bases, leaving 7 bases between them. The CDR3 sequence is 13 residues long. The CDR3 loop is CSVEENSNQPQHF. CDR3 sequence (DNA): TGCAGCGTTGAAGAAAACAGTAATCAGCCCCAGCATTTT.

This clone was seen a single time. The rearrangement joins TRBV4-1 to TRBJ1-3, with D possibly matching TRBD1 (6 bases). The CDR3 is made up of 15 amino acids. Germline values: CDR1 MGHRA, CDR2 YSYEKL. The ends were cut back, 0 bases at V and 2 bases at J, with 8 bases in the middle. CDR3 sequence reads: CASSQDQGTGNTIYF. The CDR3 DNA reads TGCGCCAGCAGCCAAGATCAGGGGACTGGAAACACCATATATTTT.

This chain connects TRBV7-8 to TRBJ2-1; D is uncertain. CDR1 is SGHVS and CDR2 is FQNEAQ in the germline V gene. The CDR3 is 15 residues long. V lost 5 bases, J lost 6 bases, and 17 bases lay in between. CDR3 residues: CASSLGQAQSNEQFF. The CDR3 DNA follows: TGTGCCAGCAGCCTGGGCCAGGCGCAGTCCAATGAGCAGTTCTTC.

In its sample, this clone was seen once. V usage is TRBV30 and J usage is TRBJ1-1; 9 nucleotides line up with TRBD1. With 2 bases clipped from V and 5 bases from J, the junction kept 6 bases outside the gene matches. From germline, CDR1 is GTSNPN and CDR2 SVGIG (reference sequence). The CDR3 is made up of 14 amino acids. As DNA, the CDR3 is TGTGCCTGGAGTTTCCGGGACAGGGAAACTGAAGCTTTCTTT. This sequence encodes CAWSFRDRETEAFF.

The chain is built from TRBV28 and TRBJ1-6, with 7 bases matching TRBD1. Germline trimming cut 6 bases from V and 7 bases from J; bases unmatched to any gene: 6. The CDR3 consists of 14 residues. CDR1 is MDHEN and CDR2 is SYDVKM in the germline V gene. The CDR3 DNA reads as TGTGCCAGCAGACCGACAGGGACAAATTCACCCCTCCACTTT. It encodes CASRPTGTNSPLHF.

This sequence joins TRBV27 and TRBJ2-7; 8 bases are shared with TRBD2. J was trimmed by 2 bases and V by 4 bases; bases with no gene match: 7. The CDR3 is 15 residues long. The germline V gene has CDR1 MNHEY and CDR2 SMNVEV (reference sequence). The CDR3 sequence is CASSSRSGETYEQYF. CDR3 sequence (DNA): TGTGCCAGCAGTTCACGTAGCGGGGAAACCTACGAGCAGTACTTC.

This clone was recorded only once. The rearrangement joins TRBV3-1 (or the pseudogene TRBV3-2) to TRBJ1-6; D is unclear. With 5 bases removed from V and 7 bases from J, the gap between germline ends came to 12 bases. The CDR3 runs 14 residues. Germline V gene lookup returns CDR1 LGHDT and CDR2 YNNKEL (reference sequence). CDR3 sequence reads: CASSKGSGNSPLHF. CDR3 DNA sequence: TGTGCCAGCAGCAAAGGGTCGGGGAATTCACCCCTCCACTTT.

This clone was detected only once. The chain recombines TRBV4-1 with TRBJ1-3; a possible D gene is TRBD1 (6 bases). Germline CDR1 is MGHRA and CDR2 is YSYEKL. V was shortened by 4 bases and J by 2 bases, with 15 bases between the two germline ends. The CDR3 extends over 16 amino acids. The CDR3 bases are TGCGCCAGCAGCCCCCTCGAGGGGGGGCCTGGAAACACCATATATTTT. Translation: CASSPLEGGPGNTIYF.

This clone showed up just a few times. The chain's CDR3 is CASSSGRGLANTGELFF. As DNA, the CDR3 is TGTGCCAGCAGCTCAGGTCGGGGACTGGCGAACACCGGGGAGCTGTTTTTT. The V and J genes are TRBV5-6 and TRBJ2-2; possible D gene TRBD2, 6 bases. Trimming shortened V by 3 bases and J by 0 bases, and 15 bases separated the two germline ends. This CDR3 is 17 amino acids long. Germline CDR1 reads SGHDT; CDR2 reads YYEEEE.

V usage is TRBV2 and J usage is TRBJ2-7, with 9 bases aligning to TRBD2. With V trimmed by 4 bases and J by 7 bases, 11 bases remained unmatched. CDR3 length: 15 residues. Germline CDR1 is SNHLY and CDR2 is FYNNEI. The CDR3 here is CASSAMGGGASEQYV. CDR3 in DNA: TGTGCCAGCAGTGCGATGGGCGGGGGGGCGAGTGAGCAGTACGTC.

The rearrangement joins TRBV19 to TRBJ1-3, with a possible D match to TRBD1 (6 bases). Deletions cut 5 bases from V and 0 bases from J, with 14 bases between. The CDR3 runs to 16 residues. Germline V lookup: CDR1 LNHDA, CDR2 SQIVND (reference sequence). The CDR3 loop reads CASSPRSTGSGNTIYF. As DNA, the CDR3 is TGTGCCAGTAGTCCCCGATCGACAGGCTCTGGAAACACCATATATTTT. Variable domain in full (rest from reference TRBV19 and TRBJ1-3): DGGITQSPKYLFRKEGQNVTLSCEQNLNHDAMYWYRQDPGQGLRLIYYSQIVNDFQKGDIAEGYSVSREKKESFPLTVTSAQKNPTAFYLCASSPRSTGSGNTIYFGEGSWLTVV.

Here the CDR3 reads CASSTQAGISGNTIYF. CDR3 nucleotides: TGTGCCAGTAGTACCCAGGCGGGGATCTCTGGAAACACCATATATTTT. The V gene is TRBV19, the J gene TRBJ1-3; D remains unclear. The CDR3 is made up of 16 amino acids. Germline V CDR1 and CDR2: LNHDA, SQIVND (reference sequence). Trimming left V 4 bases short and J 0 bases short, with 13 bases between.